This T cell receptor beta chain is from a study of siplizumab effects on memory and regulatory T cells (dated by TCRdb to the late 2010s). Context from the whole study: The study looked at the effect of siplizumab, an anti-CD2 antibody, on alloreactive T-cell subsets in allogeneic mixed lymphocyte reactions made from human PBMCs. Summary of the overall study and its limitations: Unstimulated naive T cells appeared to be more diverse than memory T cells, and naive cells seemed to make a substantial contribution to the alloresponse. Siplizumab significantly lowered the cumulative frequency of alloreactive sequences that could be traced to unstimulated CD4+ memory T cells. Because sequences below about 10^-5 frequency were poorly captured, only a minor fraction of alloreactive clones could be mapped to unstimulated subsets. For roughly 75-97% of proliferating CD4+ or CD8+ clones, no naive or memory phenotype could be assigned. Among mappable alloreactive CD4+ clones, the Treg-derived fraction averaged around 63% with siplizumab versus about 27% in control reactions. Whether proliferating Tregs from siplizumab cultures actually had suppressive function was not functionally confirmed.

The CDR3 covers 12 residues, taking in both the cysteine and the phenylalanine. Just the 36-base CDR3 DNA is kept, in frame starting at base 1. V sheds 6 bases and J sheds 7 bases, leaving 15 bases between their ends. For CDR1 and CDR2, the germline V gene lists SQVTM and ANQGSEA. Library preparation used the immunoSEQ multiplex PCR assay. Each sample had around 100,000 TCR templates assayed by the deep sequencing platform. Genomic DNA extracted from sorted T cells was used for TCRbeta CDR3 sequencing. As for the authors' bioinformatics: The R programming language was used for clonal analysis of TCRbeta CDR3 data. Alloreactive CD4+ and CD8+ clones were identified by comparing unstimulated samples to CFSE-low samples taken after the reaction. Regulatory or non-regulatory origin was assigned to alloreactive CD4+ clones by matching of sequences to sorted unstimulated Treg and non-Treg repertoires. TCRdb provides this immuneACCESS table in a form limited to in-frame rearrangements. Some clones are lacking; in checked studies, under half of them reflect an unresolved V gene, and why the rest are absent is not known. From that table come the V and J calls and clone size; the DNA was used to work out D and trimming. In this sample the table shows 50,000 or so clones, about 88% of which occur a single time. The biggest ten clones account for approximately 0.35% of the sample.

About this clone: Its antigen is currently not known. One base away there is no much larger clone; base qualities are not given.

In addition, sequencing in three donor pairs included unstimulated CD8+ effector memory subsets alongside CD4+ naive, CD8+ naive, CD8+ TEMRA and CD4+ memory subsets. Sorted unstimulated T cells and proliferating T cells recovered from mixed lymphocyte reactions were subjected to TCRbeta CDR3 sequencing. Fresh whole blood from fewer than 11 HLA-typed healthy donors was used to isolate PBMCs. The chain joins TRBV29-1 to TRBJ1-2; TRBD1 is a weak D gene call, 6 bases matching. This sequence originates from a human donor in good health. What was sequenced was naive CD8+ T cells sorted from blood. Read against the paper, the sample's cell subset or site label means: unstimulated naive T cells. The DNA sequence is TGCAGCGTGCCACAGGGAGTTCGTGGCTACACCTTC. This gives the protein CSVPQGVRGYTF.